This is a list of T cell receptor beta chains from one sample in a study of ipilimumab plus nivolumab after autologous stem cell transplantation. TCRdb keeps only in-frame clones here, not all; method: immunoSEQ multiplex PCR. The sample carries over 10,000 clones, roughly three quarters recorded once. This material consisted of PBMCs, taken in a trial of ipilimumab plus nivolumab as post-transplant consolidation. Receptors originate from a male donor with diffuse large B-cell lymphoma. CDR3s include the opening cysteine and the closing phenylalanine or tryptophan. Fields, in order: CDR3 length, clone size, V gene, D gene, J gene, CDR3 DNA, CDR3 protein. A D gene is named only where the DNA matches it firmly. A row's size may be missing; if present it is once, few, many or a size class.

>17|NA|TRBV15|TRBD2|TRBJ2-2
TGTGCCACCAGCAGAGATCAGCGGGAGGTCGCCACCGGGGAGCTGTTTTTT
CATSRDQREVATGELFF
>13|few|TRBV7-2|NA|TRBJ2-1
TGTGCCAGCAGCTTAGTCGCACGCAATGAGCAGTTCTTC
CASSLVARNEQFF
>18|NA|TRBV19|TRBD1|TRBJ2-2
TGTGCCAGTAGTATCCGGGCGTCAGGGACAGGGGTCACCGGGGAGCTGTTTTTT
CASSIRASGTGVTGELFF
>15|NA|TRBV19|TRBD2|TRBJ2-7
TGTGCCAGTAGTATTGTCGCGGGAGGGCTTTACGAGCAGTACTTC
CASSIVAGGLYEQYF
>15|NA|TRBV7-9|NA|TRBJ1-4
TGTGCCAGCAGCTTTCTGGGCCTTCAAGGAGAAAAACTGTTTTTT
CASSFLGLQGEKLFF
>13|NA|TRBV12-5|NA|TRBJ2-7
TGTGCTAGTGGCCCGTTGGGAGTAGTAAAGCAGTACTTC
CASGPLGVVKQYF
>14|NA|TRBV29-1|TRBD1|TRBJ2-2
TGCAGGACGGGAACAGGGGGGAGCACCGGGGAGCTGTTTTTT
CRTGTGGSTGELFF
>14|NA|TRBV25-1|NA|TRBJ1-1
TGTGCCAGCAGTGACGGGCGGATGAACACTGAAGCTTTCTTT
CASSDGRMNTEAFF
>16|NA|TRBV9|TRBD1|TRBJ2-1
TGTGCCAGCAGCAACCCTGGACAGGGGATAATCGATGAGCAGTTCTTC
CASSNPGQGIIDEQFF
>14|NA|TRBV6-1|NA|TRBJ2-7
TGTGCCAGCAGTGAAATTCTAGGCTTGGGGGAGCAGTACTTC
CASSEILGLGEQYF
>14|NA|TRBV18|NA|TRBJ2-2
TGTGCCAGCTCACCACGAGAAGGTGCCGGGGAGCTGTTTTTT
CASSPREGAGELFF
>14|NA|TRBV9|TRBD1|TRBJ1-2
TGTGCCAGCAGCGTACCCAGGACAGGGGAGGGCTACACCTTC
CASSVPRTGEGYTF
>18|NA|TRBV27|NA|TRBJ2-3
TGTGCCAGCAGTTTAAGGTTGGACCGGGGGGCAAGCACAGATACGCAGTATTTT
CASSLRLDRGASTDTQYF
>12|NA|TRBV9|NA|TRBJ2-1
TGTGCCAGCAGTGCCGGCACCCATGAGCAGTTCTTC
CASSAGTHEQFF
>15|NA|TRBV27|TRBD2|TRBJ2-1
TGTGCCAGCAGGTTGACTAGCGGGGCCTACAATGAGCAGTTCTTC
CASRLTSGAYNEQFF
>15|NA|TRBV10-3|NA|TRBJ2-2
TGTGCCATCAGGAGGGACGCCGGGAACACCGGGGAGCTGTTTTTT
CAIRRDAGNTGELFF
>15|NA|TRBV29-1|TRBD1|TRBJ2-3
TGCAGCGTTGGGGCAGGGGGCTACAGCACAGATACGCAGTATTTT
CSVGAGGYSTDTQYF
>17|NA|TRBV13|TRBD2|TRBJ2-7
TGTGCCAGCAGCTTAGGAAATAGACTAGCGGGGGTTCACGAGCAGTACTTC
CASSLGNRLAGVHEQYF